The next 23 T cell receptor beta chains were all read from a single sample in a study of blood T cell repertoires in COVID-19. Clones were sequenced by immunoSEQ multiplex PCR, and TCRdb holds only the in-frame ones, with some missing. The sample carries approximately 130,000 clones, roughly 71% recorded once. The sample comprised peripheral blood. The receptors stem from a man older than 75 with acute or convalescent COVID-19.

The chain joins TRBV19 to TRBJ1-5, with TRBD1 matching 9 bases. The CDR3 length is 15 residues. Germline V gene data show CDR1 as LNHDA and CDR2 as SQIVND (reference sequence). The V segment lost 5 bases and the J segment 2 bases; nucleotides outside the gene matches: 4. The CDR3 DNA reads TGTGCCAGTAGTTTCGGACAGGGGCGCAATCAGCCCCAGCATTTT. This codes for CASSFGQGRNQPQHF.

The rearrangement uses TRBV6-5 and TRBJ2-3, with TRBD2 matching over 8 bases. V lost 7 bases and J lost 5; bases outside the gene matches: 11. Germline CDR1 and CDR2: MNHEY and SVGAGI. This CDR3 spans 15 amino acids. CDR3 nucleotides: TGTGCCAGCACCCCCAGCGGGGGATCCAGAGATACGCAGTATTTT. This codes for CASTPSGGSRDTQYF.

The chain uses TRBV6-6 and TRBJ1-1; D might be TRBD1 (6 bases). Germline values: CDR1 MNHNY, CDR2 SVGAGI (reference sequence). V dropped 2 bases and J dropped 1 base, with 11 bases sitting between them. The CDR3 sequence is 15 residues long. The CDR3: CASSYGRGQNTEAFF. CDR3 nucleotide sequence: TGTGCCAGCAGTTACGGAAGGGGACAGAACACTGAAGCTTTCTTT.

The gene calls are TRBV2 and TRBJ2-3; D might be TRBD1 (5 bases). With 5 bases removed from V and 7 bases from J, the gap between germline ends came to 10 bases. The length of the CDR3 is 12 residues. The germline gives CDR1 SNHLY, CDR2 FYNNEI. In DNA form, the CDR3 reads TGTGCCAGCAGTCTCGACAGAAATACGCAGTATTTT. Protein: CASSLDRNTQYF.

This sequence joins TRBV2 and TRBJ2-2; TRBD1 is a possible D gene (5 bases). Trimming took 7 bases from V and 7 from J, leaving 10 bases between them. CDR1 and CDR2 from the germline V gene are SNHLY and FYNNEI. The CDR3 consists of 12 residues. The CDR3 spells CASTQGYGELFF. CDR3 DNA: TGTGCCAGCACTCAGGGTTACGGGGAGCTGTTTTTT.

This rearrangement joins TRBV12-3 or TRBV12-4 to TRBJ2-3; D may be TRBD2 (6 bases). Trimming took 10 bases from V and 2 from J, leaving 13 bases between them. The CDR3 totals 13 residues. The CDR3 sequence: CAISRGNTDTQYF. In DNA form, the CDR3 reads TGTGCCATCTCCCGCGGGAACACAGATACGCAGTATTTT.

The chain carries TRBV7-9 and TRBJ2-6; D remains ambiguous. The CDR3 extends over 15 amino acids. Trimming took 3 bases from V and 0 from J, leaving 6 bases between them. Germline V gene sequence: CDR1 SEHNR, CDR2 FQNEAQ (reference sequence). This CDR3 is CASSFYGSGANVLTF. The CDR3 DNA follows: TGTGCCAGCAGCTTCTATGGCTCTGGGGCCAACGTCCTGACTTTC. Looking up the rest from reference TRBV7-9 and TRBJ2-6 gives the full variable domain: DTGVSQNPRHKITKRGQNVTFRCDPISEHNRLYWYRQTLGQGPEFLTYFQNEAQLEKSRLLSDRFSAERPKGSFSTLEIQRTEQGDSAMYLCASSFYGSGANVLTFGAGSRLTVL.

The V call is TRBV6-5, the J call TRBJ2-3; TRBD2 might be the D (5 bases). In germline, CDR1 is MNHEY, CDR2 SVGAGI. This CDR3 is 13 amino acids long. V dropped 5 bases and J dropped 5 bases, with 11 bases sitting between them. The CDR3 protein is CASSRPEGDTQYF. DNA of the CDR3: TGTGCCAGCAGTCGGCCTGAGGGAGATACGCAGTATTTT.

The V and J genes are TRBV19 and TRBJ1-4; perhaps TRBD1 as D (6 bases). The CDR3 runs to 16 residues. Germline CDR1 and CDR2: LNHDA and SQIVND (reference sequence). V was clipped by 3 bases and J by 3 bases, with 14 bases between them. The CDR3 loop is CASSIMGALANEKLFF. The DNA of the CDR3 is TGTGCCAGTAGTATTATGGGGGCGCTGGCTAATGAAAAACTGTTTTTT.

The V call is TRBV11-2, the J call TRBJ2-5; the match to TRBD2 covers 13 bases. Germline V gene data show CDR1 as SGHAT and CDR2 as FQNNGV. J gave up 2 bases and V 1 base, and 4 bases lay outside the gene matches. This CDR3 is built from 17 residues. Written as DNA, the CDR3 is TGTGCCAGCAGCTTAGTACCGGGACTAGCGGGGCAAGAGACCCAGTACTTC. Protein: CASSLVPGLAGQETQYF.

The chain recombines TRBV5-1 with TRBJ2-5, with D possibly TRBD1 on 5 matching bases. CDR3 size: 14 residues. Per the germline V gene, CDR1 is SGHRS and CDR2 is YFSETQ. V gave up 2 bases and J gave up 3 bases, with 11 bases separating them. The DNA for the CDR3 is TGCGCCAGCAGCTTAGGTGGGGCGGAAGAGACCCAGTACTTC. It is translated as CASSLGGAEETQYF.

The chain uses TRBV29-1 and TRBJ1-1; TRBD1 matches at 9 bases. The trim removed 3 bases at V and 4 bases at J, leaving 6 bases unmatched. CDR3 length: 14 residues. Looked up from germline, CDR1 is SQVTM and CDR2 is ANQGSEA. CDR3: CSVDTGGGGTEAFF. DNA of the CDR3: TGCAGCGTTGATACAGGGGGCGGAGGCACTGAAGCTTTCTTT. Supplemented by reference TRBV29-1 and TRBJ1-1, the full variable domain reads SAVISQKPSRDICQRGTSLTIQCQVDSQVTMMFWYRQQPGQSLTLIATANQGSEATYESGFVIDKFPISRPNLTFSTLTVSNMSPEDSSIYLCSVDTGGGGTEAFFGQGTRLTVV.

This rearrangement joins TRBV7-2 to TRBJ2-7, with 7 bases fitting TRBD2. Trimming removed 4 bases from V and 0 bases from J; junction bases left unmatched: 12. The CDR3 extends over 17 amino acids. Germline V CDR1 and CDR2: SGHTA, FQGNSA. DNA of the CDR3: TGTGCCAGCAGCTCGGGTCCTGGTGGGGGGGTCTCCTACGAGCAGTACTTC. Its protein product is CASSSGPGGGVSYEQYF. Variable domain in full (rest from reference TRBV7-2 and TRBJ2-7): GAGVSQSPSNKVTEKGKDVELRCDPISGHTALYWYRQSLGQGLEFLIYFQGNSAPDKSGLPSDRFSAERTGGSVSTLTIQRTQQEDSAVYLCASSSGPGGGVSYEQYFGPGTRLTVT.

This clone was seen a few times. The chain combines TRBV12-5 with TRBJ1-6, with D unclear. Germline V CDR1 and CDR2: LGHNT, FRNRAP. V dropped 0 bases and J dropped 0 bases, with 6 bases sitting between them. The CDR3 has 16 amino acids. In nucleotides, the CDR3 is TGTGCTAGTGGTTTGGTACGGAGCTCCTATAATTCACCCCTCCACTTT. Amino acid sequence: CASGLVRSSYNSPLHF. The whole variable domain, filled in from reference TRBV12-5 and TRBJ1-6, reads DARVTQTPRHKVTEMGQEVTMRCQPILGHNTVFWYRQTMMQGLELLAYFRNRAPLDDSGMPKDRFSAEMPDATLATLKIQPSEPRDSAVYFCASGLVRSSYNSPLHFGNGTRLTVT.

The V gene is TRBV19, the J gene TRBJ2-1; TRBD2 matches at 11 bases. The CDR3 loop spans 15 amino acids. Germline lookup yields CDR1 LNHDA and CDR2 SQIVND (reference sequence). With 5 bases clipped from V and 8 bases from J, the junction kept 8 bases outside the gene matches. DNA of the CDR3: TGTGCCAGTAGTGAAACTAGCGGGGGACTCCATGAGCAGTTCTTC. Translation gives CASSETSGGLHEQFF.

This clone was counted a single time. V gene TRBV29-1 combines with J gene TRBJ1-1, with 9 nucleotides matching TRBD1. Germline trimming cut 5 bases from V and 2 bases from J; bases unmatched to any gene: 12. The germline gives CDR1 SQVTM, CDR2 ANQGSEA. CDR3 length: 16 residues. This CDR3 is CSVHPRQTGGNTEAFF. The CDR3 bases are TGCAGCGTTCATCCCAGGCAGACAGGGGGAAACACTGAAGCTTTCTTT.

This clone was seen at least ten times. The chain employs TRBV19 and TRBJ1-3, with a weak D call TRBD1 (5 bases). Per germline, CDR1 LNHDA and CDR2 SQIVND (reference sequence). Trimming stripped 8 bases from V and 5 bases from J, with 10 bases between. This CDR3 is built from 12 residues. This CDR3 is CASPDRRNTIYF. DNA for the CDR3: TGTGCCAGTCCAGACAGAAGAAACACCATATATTTT.

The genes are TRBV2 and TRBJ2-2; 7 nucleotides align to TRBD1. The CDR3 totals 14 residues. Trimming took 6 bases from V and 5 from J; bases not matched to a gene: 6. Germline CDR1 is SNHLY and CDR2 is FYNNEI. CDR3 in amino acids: CASRNDRVTGELFF. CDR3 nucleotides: TGTGCCAGCAGGAACGACAGGGTAACCGGGGAGCTGTTTTTT.

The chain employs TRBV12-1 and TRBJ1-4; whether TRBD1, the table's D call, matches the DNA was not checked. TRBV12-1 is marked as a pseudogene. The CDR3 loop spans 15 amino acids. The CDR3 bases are TGTGCCAGCAGCTTTTCGCAGGCAACTAATGAAAAACTGTTTTTT. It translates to CASSFSQATNEKLFF.

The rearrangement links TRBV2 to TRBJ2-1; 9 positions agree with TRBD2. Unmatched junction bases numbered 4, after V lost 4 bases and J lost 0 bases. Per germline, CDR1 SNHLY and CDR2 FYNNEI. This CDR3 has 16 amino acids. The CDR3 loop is CASSASGVSSYNEQFF. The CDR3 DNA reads TGTGCCAGCAGTGCTAGCGGGGTCTCCTCCTACAATGAGCAGTTCTTC.

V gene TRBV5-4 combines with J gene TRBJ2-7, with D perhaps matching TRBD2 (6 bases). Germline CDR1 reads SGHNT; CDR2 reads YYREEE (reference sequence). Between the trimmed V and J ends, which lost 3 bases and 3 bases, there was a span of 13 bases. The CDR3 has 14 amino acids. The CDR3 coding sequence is TGTGCCAGCAGCTCCTCTAGCGCCTTCTACGAGCAGTACTTC. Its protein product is CASSSSSAFYEQYF.

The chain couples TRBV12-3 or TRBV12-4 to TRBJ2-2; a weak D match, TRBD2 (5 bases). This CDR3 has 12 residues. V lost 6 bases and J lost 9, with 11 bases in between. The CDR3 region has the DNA TGTGCCAGCAGAGCGGACTCAAGGGAGCTGTTTTTT. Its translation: CASRADSRELFF.

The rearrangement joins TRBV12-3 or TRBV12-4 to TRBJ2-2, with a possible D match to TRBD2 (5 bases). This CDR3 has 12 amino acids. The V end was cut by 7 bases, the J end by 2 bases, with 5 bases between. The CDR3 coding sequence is TGTGCCAGCACGGGAAACACCGGGGAGCTGTTTTTT. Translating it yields CASTGNTGELFF.